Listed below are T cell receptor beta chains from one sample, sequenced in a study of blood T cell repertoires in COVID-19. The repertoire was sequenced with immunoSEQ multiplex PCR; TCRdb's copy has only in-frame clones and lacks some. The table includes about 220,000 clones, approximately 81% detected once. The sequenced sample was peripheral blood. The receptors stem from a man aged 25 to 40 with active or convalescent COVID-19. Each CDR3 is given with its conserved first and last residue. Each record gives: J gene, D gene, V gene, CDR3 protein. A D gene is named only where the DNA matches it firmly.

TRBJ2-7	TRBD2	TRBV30	CDSAAPREGSYEQYF
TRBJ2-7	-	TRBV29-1	CSVEGSEGPSYEQYF
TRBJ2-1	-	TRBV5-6	CASSPGRAMRNEQFF
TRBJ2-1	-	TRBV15	CATSRRTTTWDNEQFF
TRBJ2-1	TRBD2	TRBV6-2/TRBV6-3	CASSYRGTNDEQFF
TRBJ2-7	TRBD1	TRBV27	CASSLWAGGGFEQYF
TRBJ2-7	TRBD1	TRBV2	CASSVSGQGSGEQYF
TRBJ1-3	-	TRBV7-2	CASSLDQGGNTIYF
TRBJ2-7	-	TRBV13	CASSPVAYEQYF
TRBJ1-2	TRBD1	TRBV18	CASSLGQGYGYTF
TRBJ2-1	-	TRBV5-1	CASSPPADEQFF
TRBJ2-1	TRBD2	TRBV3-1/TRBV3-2	CASSQVGGGSLYNEQFF
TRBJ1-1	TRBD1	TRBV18	CASSPDRDRYTEAFF
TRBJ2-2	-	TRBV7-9	CASTQGYWTNTGELFF
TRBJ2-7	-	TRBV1	CTSSEGYLAGVAHEQYF
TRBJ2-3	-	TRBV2	CARGVGGRTDTQYF
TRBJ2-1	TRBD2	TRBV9	CASSVGLAVGAEQFF
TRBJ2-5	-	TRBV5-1	CASSLGGSETQYF
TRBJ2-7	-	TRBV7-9	CASADATYEQYF
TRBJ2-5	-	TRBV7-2	CASSLGSGQETQYF
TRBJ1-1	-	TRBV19	CASFAHTGYTEAFF
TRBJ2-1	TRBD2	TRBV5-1	CASESGGWYNEQFF
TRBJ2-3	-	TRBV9	CASSARGDTQYF
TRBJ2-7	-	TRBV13	CASSPDRKHEQYF
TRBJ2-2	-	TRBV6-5	CASSYSGGPTGELFF
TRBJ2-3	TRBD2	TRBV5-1	CASSPEASGRDTQYF
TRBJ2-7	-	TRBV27	CASRSLGVYEQYF
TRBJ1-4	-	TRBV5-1	CASSLEGGHNEKLFF
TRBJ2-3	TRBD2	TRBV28	CASRGASGWSTDTQYF
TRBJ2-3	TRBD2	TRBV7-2	CASSSTSGRADTQYF
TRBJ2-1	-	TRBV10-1	CASSVGHREQFF
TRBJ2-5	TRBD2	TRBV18	CASSHRTSGARETQYF
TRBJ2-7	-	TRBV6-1	CASSESSQALNKQYF
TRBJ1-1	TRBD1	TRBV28	CASSLAPGQGEAFF
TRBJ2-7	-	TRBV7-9	CASSLRGSLSDEQYF
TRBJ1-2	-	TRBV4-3	CASSQDITQGPIYGYTF
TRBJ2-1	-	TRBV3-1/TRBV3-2	CASSPRRAGYNEQFF
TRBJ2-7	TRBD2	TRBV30	CAWSGLAGLAYEQYF
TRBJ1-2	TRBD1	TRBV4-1	CASSQDTDRVMGYTF
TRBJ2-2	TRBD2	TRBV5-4	CASSGTSGTGELFF
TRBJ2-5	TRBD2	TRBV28	CASTSGGARETQYF
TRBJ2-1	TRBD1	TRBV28	CASRQGTGGYNEQFF
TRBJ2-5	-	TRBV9	CASSVGTRETQYF
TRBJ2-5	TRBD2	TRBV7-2	CASSLNRLAPQETQYF
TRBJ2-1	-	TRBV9	CASSVGGQPYNEQFF